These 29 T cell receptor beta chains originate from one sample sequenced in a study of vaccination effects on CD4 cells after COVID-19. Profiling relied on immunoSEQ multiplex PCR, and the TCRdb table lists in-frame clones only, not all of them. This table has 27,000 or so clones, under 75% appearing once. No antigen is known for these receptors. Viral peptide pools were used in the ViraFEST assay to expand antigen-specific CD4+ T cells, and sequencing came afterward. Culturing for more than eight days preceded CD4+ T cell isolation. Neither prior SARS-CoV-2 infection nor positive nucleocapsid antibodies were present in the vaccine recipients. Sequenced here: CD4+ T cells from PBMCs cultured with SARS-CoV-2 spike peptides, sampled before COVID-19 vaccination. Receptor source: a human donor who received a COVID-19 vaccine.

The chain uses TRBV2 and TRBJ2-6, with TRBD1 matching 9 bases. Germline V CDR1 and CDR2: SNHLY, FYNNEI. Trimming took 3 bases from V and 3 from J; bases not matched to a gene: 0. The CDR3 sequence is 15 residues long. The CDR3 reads CASSEDRGGANVLTF. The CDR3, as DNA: TGTGCCAGCAGTGAGGACAGGGGTGGGGCCAACGTCCTGACTTTC.

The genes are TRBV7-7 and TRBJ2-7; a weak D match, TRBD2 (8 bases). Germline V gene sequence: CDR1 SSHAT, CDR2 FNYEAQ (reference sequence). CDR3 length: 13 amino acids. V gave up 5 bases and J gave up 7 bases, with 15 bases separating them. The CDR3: CASSRDSGGEQYF. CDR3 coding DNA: TGTGCCAGCAGCCGGGACAGCGGGGGAGAGCAGTACTTC.

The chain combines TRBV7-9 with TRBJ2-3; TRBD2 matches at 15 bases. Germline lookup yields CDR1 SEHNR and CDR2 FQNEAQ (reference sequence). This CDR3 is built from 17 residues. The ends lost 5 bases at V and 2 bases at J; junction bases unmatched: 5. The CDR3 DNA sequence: TGTGCCAGCAGCCCTGGGACTAGCGGGGGGTACACAGATACGCAGTATTTT. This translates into CASSPGTSGGYTDTQYF.

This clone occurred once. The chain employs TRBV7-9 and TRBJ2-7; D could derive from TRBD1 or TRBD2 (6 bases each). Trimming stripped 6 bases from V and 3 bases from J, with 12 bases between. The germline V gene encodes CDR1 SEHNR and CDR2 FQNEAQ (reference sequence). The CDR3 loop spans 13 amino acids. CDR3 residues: CASSVGGDYEQYF. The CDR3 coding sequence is TGTGCCAGCAGTGTGGGGGGCGACTACGAGCAGTACTTC.

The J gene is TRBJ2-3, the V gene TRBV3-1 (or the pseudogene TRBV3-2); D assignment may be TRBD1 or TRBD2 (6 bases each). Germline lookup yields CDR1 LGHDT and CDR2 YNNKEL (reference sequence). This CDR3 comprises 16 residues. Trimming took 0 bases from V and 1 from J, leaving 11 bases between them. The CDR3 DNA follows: TGTGCCAGCAGCCAAGACAGGGGAGGAGGCACAGATACGCAGTATTTT. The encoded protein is CASSQDRGGGTDTQYF.

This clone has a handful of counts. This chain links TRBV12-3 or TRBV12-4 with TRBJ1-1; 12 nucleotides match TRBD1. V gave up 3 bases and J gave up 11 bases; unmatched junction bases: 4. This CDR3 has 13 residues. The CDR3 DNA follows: TGTGCCAGCAGTTTTGGGGGACAGGGGGCGGCTTTCTTT. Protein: CASSFGGQGAAFF.

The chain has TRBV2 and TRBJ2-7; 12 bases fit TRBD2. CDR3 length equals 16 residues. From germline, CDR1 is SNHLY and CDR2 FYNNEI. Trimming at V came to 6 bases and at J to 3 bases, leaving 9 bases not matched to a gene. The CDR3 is CASSHRLAGAFYEQYF. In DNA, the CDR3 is TGTGCCAGCAGCCACCGACTAGCGGGAGCCTTCTACGAGCAGTACTTC.

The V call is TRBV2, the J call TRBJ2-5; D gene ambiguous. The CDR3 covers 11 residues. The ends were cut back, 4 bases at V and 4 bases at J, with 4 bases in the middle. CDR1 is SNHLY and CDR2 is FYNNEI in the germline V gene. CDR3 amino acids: CASSVLETQYF. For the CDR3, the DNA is TGTGCCAGCAGTGTTTTAGAGACCCAGTACTTC. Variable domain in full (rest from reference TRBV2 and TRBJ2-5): EPEVTQTPSHQVTQMGQEVILRCVPISNHLYFYWYRQILGQKVEFLVSFYNNEISEKSEIFDDQFSVERPDGSNFTLKIRSTKLEDSAMYFCASSVLETQYFGPGTRLLVL.

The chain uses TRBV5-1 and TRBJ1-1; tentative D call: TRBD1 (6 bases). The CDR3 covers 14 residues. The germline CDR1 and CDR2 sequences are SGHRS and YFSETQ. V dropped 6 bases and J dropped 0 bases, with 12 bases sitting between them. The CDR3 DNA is TGCGCCAGCAACCAGGGGACCCTGAACACTGAAGCTTTCTTT. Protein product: CASNQGTLNTEAFF.

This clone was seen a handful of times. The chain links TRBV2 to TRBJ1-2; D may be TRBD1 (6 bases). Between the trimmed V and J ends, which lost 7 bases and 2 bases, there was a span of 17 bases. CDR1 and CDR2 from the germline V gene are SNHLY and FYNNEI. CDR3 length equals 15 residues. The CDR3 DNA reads TGTGCCAGCATTGGGACAAGGGGTCCCAACTATGGCTACACCTTC. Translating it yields CASIGTRGPNYGYTF.

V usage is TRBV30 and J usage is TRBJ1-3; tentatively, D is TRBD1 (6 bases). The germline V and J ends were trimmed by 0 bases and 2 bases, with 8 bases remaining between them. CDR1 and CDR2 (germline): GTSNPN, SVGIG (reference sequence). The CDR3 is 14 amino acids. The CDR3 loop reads CAWSVGGPGNTIYF. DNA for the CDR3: TGTGCCTGGAGTGTTGGGGGCCCTGGAAACACCATATATTTT.

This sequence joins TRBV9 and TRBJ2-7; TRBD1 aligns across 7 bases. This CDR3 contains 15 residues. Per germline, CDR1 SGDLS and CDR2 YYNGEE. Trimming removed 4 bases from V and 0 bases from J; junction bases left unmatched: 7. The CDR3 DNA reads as TGTGCCAGCAGCCCTCAGACAGGGAGCTCCTACGAGCAGTACTTC. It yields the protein CASSPQTGSSYEQYF.

CDR3 sequence (DNA): TGTGCCAGCAGCCAAGGGGACAGGGTGACCGGGGAGCTGTTTTTT. Protein: CASSQGDRVTGELFF. The genes are TRBV3-1 (or the pseudogene TRBV3-2) and TRBJ2-2; TRBD1 agrees at 9 bases. The CDR3 runs to 15 residues. V was pared by 1 base and J by 5 bases, with 2 bases of the junction left unmatched. CDR1 is LGHDT and CDR2 is YNNKEL in the germline V gene (reference sequence).

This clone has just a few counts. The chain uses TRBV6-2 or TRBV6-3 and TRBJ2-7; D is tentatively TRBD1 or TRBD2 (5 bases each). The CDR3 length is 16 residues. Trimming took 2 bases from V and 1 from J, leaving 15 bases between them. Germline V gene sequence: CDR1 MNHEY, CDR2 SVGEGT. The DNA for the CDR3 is TGTGCCAGCAGTTACATCGACAGAGGGTCTTCCTACGAGCAGTACTTC. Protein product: CASSYIDRGSSYEQYF.

CDR3 in amino acids: CASSEGQGGFDTQYF. Written as DNA, the CDR3 is TGTGCCAGCAGTGAAGGACAGGGGGGGTTCGATACGCAGTATTTT. The chain employs TRBV6-1 and TRBJ2-3; TRBD1 matches 9 bases. This CDR3 has 15 residues. The germline V gene encodes CDR1 MNHNS and CDR2 SASEGT. The V and J ends lost 1 base and 6 bases, in that order; junction bases with no gene match: 5.

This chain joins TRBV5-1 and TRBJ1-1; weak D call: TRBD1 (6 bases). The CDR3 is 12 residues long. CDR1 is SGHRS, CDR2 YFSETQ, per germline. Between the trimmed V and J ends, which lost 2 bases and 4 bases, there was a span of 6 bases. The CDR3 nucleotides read TGCGCCAGCAGCTTACAGGGCACTGAAGCTTTCTTT. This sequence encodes CASSLQGTEAFF.

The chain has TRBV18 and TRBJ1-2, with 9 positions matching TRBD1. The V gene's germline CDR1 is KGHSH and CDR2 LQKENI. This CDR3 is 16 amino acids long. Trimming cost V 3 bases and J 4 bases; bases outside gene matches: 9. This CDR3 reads CASSPRQQGAGYGYTF. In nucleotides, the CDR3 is TGTGCCAGCTCACCGCGTCAACAGGGGGCCGGCTATGGCTACACCTTC. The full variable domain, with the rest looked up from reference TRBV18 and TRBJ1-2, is NAGVMQNPRHLVRRRGQEARLRCSPMKGHSHVYWYRQLPEEGLKFMVYLQKENIIDESGMPKERFSAEFPKEGPSILRIQQVVRGDSAAYFCASSPRQQGAGYGYTFGSGTRLTVV.

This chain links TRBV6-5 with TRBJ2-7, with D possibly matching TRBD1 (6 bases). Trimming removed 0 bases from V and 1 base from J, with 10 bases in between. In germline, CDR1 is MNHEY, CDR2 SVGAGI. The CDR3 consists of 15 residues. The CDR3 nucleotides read TGTGCCAGCAGTTACTCGGGGGACAAATCCTACGAGCAGTACTTC. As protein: CASSYSGDKSYEQYF.

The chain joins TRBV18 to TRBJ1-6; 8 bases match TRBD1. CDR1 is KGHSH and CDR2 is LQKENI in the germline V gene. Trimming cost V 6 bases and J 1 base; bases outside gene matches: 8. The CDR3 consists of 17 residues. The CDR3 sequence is CASSLDRGWSYNSPLHF. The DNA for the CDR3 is TGTGCCAGCTCCCTCGACAGGGGTTGGTCCTATAATTCACCCCTCCACTTT. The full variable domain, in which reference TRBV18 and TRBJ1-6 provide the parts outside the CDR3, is NAGVMQNPRHLVRRRGQEARLRCSPMKGHSHVYWYRQLPEEGLKFMVYLQKENIIDESGMPKERFSAEFPKEGPSILRIQQVVRGDSAAYFCASSLDRGWSYNSPLHFGNGTRLTVT.

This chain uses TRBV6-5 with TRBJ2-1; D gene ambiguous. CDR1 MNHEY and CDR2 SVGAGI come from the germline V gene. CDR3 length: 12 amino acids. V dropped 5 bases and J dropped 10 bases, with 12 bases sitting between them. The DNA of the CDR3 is TGTGCCAGCAGTCCTCGACGAAGAGAGCAGTTCTTC. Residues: CASSPRRREQFF.

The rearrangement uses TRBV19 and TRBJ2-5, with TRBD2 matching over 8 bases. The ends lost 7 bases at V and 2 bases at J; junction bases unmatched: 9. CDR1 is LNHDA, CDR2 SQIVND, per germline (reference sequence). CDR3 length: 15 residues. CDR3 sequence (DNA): TGTGCCAGTACCTCCTCGGGGACTAGTCAAGAGACCCAGTACTTC. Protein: CASTSSGTSQETQYF.

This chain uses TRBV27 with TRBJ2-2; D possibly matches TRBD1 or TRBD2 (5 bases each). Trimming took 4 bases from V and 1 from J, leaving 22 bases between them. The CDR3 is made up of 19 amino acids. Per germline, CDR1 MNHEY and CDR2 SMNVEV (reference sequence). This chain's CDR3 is CASSSPGRGPEVNTGELFF. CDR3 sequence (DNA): TGTGCCAGCAGTTCCCCGGGACGGGGACCCGAGGTGAACACCGGGGAGCTGTTTTTT.

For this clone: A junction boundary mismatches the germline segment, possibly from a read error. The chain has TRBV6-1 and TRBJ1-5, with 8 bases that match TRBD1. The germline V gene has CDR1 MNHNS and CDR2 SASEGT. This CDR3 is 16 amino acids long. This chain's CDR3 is CASSEGRGQANQPQHF. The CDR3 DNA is TGTGCCAGCAGCGAAGGGAGGGGACAGGCCAATCAGCCCCAGCATTTT.

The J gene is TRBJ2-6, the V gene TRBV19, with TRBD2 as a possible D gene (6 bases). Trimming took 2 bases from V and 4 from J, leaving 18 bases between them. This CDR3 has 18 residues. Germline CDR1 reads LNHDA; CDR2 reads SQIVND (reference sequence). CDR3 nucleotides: TGTGCCAGTAGTATATACGGACTGGCGGGATCCGGGGCCAACGTCCTGACTTTC. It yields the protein CASSIYGLAGSGANVLTF.

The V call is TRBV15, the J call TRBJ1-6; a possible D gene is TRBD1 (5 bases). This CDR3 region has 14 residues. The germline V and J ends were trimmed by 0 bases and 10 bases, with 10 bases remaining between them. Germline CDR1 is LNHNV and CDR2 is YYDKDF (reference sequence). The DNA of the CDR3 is TGTGCCACCAGCAGAGACAGGGACGGGTCACCCCTCCACTTT. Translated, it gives CATSRDRDGSPLHF.

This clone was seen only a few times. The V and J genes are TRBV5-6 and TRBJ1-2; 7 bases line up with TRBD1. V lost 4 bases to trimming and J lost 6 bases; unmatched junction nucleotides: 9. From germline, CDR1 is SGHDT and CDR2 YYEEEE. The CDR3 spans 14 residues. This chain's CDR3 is CASSGGTGVHGYTF. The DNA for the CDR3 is TGTGCCAGCAGCGGAGGAACAGGGGTGCATGGCTACACCTTC.

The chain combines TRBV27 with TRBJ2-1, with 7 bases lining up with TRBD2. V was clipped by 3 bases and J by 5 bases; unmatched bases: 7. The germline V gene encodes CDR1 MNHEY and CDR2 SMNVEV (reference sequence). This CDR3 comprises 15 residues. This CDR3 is CASSFWGRANNEQFF. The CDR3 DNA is TGTGCCAGCAGTTTTTGGGGGAGGGCCAACAATGAGCAGTTCTTC.

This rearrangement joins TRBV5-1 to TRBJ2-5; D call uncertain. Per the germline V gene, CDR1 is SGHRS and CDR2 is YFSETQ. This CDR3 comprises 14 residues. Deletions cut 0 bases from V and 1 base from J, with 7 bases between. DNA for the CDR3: TGCGCCAGCAGCTTGGGATCTACCCAAGAGACCCAGTACTTC. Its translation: CASSLGSTQETQYF.

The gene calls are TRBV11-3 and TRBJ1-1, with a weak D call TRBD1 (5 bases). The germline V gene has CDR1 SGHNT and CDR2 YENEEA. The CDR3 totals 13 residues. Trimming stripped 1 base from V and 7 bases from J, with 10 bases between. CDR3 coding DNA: TGTGCCAGCAGCTTAGCGGGGGGTGATGAAGCTTTCTTT. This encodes CASSLAGGDEAFF.